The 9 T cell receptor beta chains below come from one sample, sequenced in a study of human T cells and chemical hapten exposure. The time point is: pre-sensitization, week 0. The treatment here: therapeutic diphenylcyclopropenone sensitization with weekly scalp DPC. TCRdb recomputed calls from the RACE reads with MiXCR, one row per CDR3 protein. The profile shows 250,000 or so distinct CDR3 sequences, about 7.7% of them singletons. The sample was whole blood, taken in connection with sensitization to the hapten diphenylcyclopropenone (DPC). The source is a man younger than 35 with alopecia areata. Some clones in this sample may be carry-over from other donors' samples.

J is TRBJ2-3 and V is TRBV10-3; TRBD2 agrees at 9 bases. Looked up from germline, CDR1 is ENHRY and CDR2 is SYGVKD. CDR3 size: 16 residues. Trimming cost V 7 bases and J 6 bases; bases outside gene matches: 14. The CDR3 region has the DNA TGTGCCATCAAATCCGAAAGCGGGGGGTCCCGGGATACGCAGTATTTT. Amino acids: CAIKSESGGSRDTQYF.

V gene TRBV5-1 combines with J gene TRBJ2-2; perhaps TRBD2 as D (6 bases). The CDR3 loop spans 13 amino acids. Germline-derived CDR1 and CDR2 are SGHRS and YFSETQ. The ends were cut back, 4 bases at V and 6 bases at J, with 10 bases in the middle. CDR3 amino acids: CASSRERSGELFF. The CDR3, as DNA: TGCGCCAGCAGCCGGGAGAGGTCCGGGGAGCTGTTTTTT.

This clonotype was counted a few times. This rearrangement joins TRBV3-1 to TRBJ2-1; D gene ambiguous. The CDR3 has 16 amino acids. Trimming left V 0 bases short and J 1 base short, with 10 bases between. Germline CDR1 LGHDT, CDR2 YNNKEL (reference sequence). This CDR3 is CASSQEPRPSYNEQFF. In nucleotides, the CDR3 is TGTGCCAGCAGCCAAGAGCCCAGGCCGTCCTACAATGAGCAGTTCTTC.

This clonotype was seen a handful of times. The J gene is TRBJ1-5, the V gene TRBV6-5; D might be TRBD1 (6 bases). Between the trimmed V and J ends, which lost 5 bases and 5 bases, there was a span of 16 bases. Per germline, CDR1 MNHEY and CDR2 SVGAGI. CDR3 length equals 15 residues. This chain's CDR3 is CASSTDRTTHQPQHF. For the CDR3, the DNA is TGTGCCAGCAGTACGGACAGAACAACCCATCAGCCCCAGCATTTT.

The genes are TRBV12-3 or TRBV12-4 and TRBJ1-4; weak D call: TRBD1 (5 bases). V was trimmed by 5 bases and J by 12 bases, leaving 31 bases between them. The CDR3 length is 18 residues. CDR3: CASSQHGRDEETLGELFF. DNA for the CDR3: TGTGCCAGCAGTCAACACGGTCGGGACGAAGAAACCCTTGGGGAACTGTTTTTT.

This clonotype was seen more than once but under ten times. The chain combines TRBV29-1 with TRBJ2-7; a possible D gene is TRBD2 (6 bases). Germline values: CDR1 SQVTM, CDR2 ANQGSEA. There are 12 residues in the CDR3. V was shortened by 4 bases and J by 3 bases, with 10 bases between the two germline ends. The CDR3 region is CSVVRDGYEQYF. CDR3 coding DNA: TGCAGCGTTGTGCGGGACGGCTACGAGCAGTACTTC.

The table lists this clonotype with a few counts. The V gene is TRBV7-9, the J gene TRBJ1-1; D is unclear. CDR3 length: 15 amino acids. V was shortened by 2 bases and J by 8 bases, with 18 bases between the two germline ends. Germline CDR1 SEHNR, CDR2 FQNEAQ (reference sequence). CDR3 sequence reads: CASSLFGRELMEAFF. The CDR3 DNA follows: TGTGCCAGCAGCTTATTCGGCAGAGAATTAATGGAAGCTTTCTTT.

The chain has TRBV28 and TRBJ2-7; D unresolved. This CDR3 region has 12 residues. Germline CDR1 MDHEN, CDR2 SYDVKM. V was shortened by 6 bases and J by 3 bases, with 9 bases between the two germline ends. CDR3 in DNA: TGTGCCAGCAGAACACAGCACTACGAGCAGTACTTC. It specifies CASRTQHYEQYF.

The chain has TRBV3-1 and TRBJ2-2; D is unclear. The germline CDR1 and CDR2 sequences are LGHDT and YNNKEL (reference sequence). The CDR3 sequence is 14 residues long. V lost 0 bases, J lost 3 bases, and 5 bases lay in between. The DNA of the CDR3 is TGTGCCAGCAGCCAAGATGCAGACACCGGGGAGCTGTTTTTT. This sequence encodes CASSQDADTGELFF.